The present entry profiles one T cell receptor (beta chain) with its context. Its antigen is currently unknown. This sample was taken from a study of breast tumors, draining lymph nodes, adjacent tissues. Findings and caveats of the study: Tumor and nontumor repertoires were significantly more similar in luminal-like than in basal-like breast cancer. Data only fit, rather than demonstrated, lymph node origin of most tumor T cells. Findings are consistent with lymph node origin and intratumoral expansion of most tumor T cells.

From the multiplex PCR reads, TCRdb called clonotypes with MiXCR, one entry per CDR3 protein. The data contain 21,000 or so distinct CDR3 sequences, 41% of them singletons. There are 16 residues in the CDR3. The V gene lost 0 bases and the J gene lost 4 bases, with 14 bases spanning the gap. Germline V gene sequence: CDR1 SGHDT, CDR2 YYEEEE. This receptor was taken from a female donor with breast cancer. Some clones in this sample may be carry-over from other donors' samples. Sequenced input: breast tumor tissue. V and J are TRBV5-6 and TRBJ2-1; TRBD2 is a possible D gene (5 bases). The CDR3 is CASSLGAAVVYNEQFF. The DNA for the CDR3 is TGTGCCAGCAGCTTGGGGGCAGCGGTAGTTTACAATGAGCAGTTCTTC.